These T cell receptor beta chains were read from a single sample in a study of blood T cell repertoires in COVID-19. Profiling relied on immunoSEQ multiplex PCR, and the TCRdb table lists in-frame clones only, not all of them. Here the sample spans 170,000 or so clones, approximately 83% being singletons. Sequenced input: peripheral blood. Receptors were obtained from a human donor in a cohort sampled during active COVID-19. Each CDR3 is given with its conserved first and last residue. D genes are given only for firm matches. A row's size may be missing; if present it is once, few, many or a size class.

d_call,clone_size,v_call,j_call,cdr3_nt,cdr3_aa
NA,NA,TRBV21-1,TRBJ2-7,TGTGCCAGCAGCAAAGGAGGACAGGTTAACTACGAGCAGTACTTC,CASSKGGQVNYEQYF
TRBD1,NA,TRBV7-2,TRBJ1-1,TGTGCCAGCAGCTTAGCGCCGGGACAGGGGAGCACTGAAGCTTTCTTT,CASSLAPGQGSTEAFF
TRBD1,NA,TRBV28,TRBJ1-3,TGTGCCAGCTCCCAGGGGGCCAGGCACACCATATATTTT,CASSQGARHTIYF
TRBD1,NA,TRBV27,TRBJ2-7,TGTGCCAGCAGTTTGGGACAGGGTGCATACGAGCAGTACTTC,CASSLGQGAYEQYF
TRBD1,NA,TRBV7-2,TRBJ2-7,TGTGCCAGCAGTGGAGGCCGGGACAGGGCGCGAGAGCAGTACTTC,CASSGGRDRAREQYF
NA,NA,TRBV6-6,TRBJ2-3,TGTGCCAGCGGGGGGGATACGCAGTATTTT,CASGGDTQYF
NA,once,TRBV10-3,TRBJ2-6,TGTGCCATCAAACAGAGCAGCTCTGGGGCCAACGTCCTGACTTTC,CAIKQSSSGANVLTF
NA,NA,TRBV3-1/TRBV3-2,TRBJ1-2,TGTGCCAGCACGAACAGACTAAATAGAAACTATGGCTACACCTTC,CASTNRLNRNYGYTF
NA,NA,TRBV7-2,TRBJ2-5,TGTGCCAGCAGCACGGGGACACGCCAGAGCCAGTACTTC,CASSTGTRQSQYF
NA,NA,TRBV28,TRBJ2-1,TGTGCCAGCAGTTTGGGGGGAGTCAAGAGCAATGAGCAGTTCTTC,CASSLGGVKSNEQFF
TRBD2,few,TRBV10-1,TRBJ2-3,TGCGCCAGCAGTCCTACTAGCGGGGTAACCACAGATACGCAGTATTTT,CASSPTSGVTTDTQYF
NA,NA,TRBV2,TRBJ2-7,TGTGCCAGCAGTGAATCTACAGGATTCTCCTACGAGCAGTACTTC,CASSESTGFSYEQYF
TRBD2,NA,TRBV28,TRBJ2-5,TGTGCCAGCAGTTTCCAAAGCGGGAGGGCCAGTATAACCGAGACCCAGTACTTC,CASSFQSGRASITETQYF
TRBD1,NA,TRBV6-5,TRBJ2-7,TGTGCCAGCAGCGCCGGACAGGGGAGGTTTTACGAGCAGTACTTC,CASSAGQGRFYEQYF
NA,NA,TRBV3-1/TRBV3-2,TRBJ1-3,TGTGCCAGCAGCCAGTTGACTGCTGGAAACACCATATATTTT,CASSQLTAGNTIYF
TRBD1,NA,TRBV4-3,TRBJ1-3,TGCGCCAGCAGCCAACAGGGGGCGGGAAACACCATATATTTT,CASSQQGAGNTIYF
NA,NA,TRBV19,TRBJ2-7,TGTGCCAGTAGTTCCCCGAGGGTTACCGTTCCCTACGAGCAGTACTTC,CASSSPRVTVPYEQYF
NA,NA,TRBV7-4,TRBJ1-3,TGTGCCAGCAGCTCGGCTGGAAACACCATATATTTT,CASSSAGNTIYF
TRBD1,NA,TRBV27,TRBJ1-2,TGTGCCAGCAGTCCCGGGACAGCCGGTGCGCTCTATGGCTACACCTTC,CASSPGTAGALYGYTF
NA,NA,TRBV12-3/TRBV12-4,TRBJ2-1,TGTGCCAGCAGTTTTGAGGGTGGTGAGCAGTTCTTC,CASSFEGGEQFF
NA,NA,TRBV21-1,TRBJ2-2,TGTGCCAGCAGCCAGAGGGGACAGAACACCGGGGAGCTGTTTTTT,CASSQRGQNTGELFF
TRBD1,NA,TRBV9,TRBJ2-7,TGTGCCAGCAGCGACTGGGACAGGCCTACCTACGAGCAGTACTTC,CASSDWDRPTYEQYF
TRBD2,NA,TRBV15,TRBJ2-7,TGTGCCACCAGCGGGACTAGCGGGCAAAGCTCCTACGAGCAGTACTTC,CATSGTSGQSSYEQYF
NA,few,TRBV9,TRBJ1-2,TGTGCCAGCAGCGTAGCTATACAGTCTACGGGCTACACCTTC,CASSVAIQSTGYTF
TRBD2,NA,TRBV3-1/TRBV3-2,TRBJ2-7,TGTGCCAGCAGCCCTTCAGCGGGAGCATCATACGAGCAGTACTTC,CASSPSAGASYEQYF
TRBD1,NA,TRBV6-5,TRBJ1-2,TGTGCCAGCAGTTACTCGGCAGGGGGCTATGGCTACACCTTC,CASSYSAGGYGYTF
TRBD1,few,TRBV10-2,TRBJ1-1,TGCGCCAGCGGTACAGGGGGCACTGAAGCTTTCTTT,CASGTGGTEAFF
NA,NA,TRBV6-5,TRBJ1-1,TGTGCCAGCAGTTATGGAGGAAACTTGAACACTGAAGCTTTCTTT,CASSYGGNLNTEAFF
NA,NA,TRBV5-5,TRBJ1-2,TGTGCCAGCAGCTTCAGGGGCGGTGGCTACACCTTC,CASSFRGGGYTF
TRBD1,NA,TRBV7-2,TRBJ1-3,TGTGCCAGCAGGGGGACAGCTGGAAACACCATATATTTT,CASRGTAGNTIYF
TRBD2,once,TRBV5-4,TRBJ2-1,TGTGCCAGCAGCTTGAGTGTGACTAGCGAGTACAATGAGCAGTTCTTC,CASSLSVTSEYNEQFF
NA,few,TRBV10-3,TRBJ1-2,TGTGCCATCAGTGAGTCATTGACAGCATATGGCTACACCTTC,CAISESLTAYGYTF
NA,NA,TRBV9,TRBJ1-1,TGTGCCAGCAGCGCCCTTCTCGGGGGGCGCGAGACTGAAGCTTTCTTT,CASSALLGGRETEAFF
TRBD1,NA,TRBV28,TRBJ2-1,TGTGCCAGCATGAAGCCGGGCAGGGGGAGTAATGAGCAGTTCTTC,CASMKPGRGSNEQFF
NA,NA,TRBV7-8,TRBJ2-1,TGTGCCAGCAGCTCTAGTCGCAATGAGCAGTTCTTC,CASSSSRNEQFF
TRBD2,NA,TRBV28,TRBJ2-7,TGTGCCAGCCACCGGGACTACGACTCCTACGAGCAGTACTTC,CASHRDYDSYEQYF
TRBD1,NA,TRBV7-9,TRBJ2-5,TGTGCCAGCAGCCCGGACAGGGCAGAGACCCAGTACTTC,CASSPDRAETQYF
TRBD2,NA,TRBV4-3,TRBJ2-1,TGCGCCAGCAGCCAAGGGCGGGGGGGCCACAATGAGCAGTTCTTC,CASSQGRGGHNEQFF
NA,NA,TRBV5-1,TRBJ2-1,TGCGCCAGCAGCTCCGGACTGAACAATGAGCAGTTCTTC,CASSSGLNNEQFF
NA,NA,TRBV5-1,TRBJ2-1,TGCGCCAGCAGCTTGGGGACATACGCCATTACTTACAATGAGCAGTTCTTC,CASSLGTYAITYNEQFF
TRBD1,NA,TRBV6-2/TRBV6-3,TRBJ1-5,TGTGCCAGCAGTCGGGACAGGGGGCGAGGCAATCAGCCCCAGCATTTT,CASSRDRGRGNQPQHF
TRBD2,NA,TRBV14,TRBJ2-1,TGTGCCAGCAGCCAAGATAGGGGCGGACTAGGAGCGGGCTACAATGAGCAGTTCTTC,CASSQDRGGLGAGYNEQFF
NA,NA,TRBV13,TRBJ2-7,TGTGCCAGCAGCTTAGCCACCGGGTCCCCCTACGAGCAGTACTTC,CASSLATGSPYEQYF
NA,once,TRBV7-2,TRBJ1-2,TGTGCCAGCAAATCCCCTCGGCAGGGTCGGCATGGCTACACCTTC,CASKSPRQGRHGYTF
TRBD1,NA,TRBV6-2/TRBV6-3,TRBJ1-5,TGTGCCAGCAGTTACTCGGGGACAGGGAAATATAGCAATCAGCCCCAGCATTTT,CASSYSGTGKYSNQPQHF
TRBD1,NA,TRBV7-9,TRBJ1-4,TGTGCCAGCAGCCCCGGGACAGGACACGAAAAACTGTTTTTT,CASSPGTGHEKLFF
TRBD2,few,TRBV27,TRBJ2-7,TGTGCCAGCAGTGCCTCCGGGACTAGTCGGTACGAGCAGTACTTC,CASSASGTSRYEQYF